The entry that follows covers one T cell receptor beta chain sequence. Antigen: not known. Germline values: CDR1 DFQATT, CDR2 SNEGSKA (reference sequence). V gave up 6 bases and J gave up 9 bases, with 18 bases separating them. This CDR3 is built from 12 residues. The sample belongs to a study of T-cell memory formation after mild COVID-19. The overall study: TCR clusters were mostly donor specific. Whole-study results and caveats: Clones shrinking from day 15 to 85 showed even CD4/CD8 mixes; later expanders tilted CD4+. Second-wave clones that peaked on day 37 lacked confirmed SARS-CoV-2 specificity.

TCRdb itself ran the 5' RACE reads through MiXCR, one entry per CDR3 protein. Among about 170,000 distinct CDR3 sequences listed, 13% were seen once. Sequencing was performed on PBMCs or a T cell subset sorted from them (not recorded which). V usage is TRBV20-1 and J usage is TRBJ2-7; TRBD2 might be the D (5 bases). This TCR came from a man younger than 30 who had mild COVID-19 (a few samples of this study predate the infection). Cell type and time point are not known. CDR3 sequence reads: CSAQAPTRGQYV. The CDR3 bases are TGCAGTGCCCAAGCCCCTACTAGAGGGCAGTACGTC.